These T cell receptor beta chains were read from a single sample in a study of siplizumab effects on memory and regulatory T cells. Clones were read by immunoSEQ multiplex PCR, and TCRdb kept only the in-frame ones, dropping some. The repertoire holds fewer than 30,000 clones, with 70% to 85% as singletons. Sequencing was performed on memory CD4+ T cells sorted from blood. The receptors originated from a human donor in good health. CDR3s include the opening cysteine and the closing phenylalanine or tryptophan. D genes are given only for firm matches. The size field is filled for only some rows; it gives once, few, many or a size class.

abundance	j_gene	v_gene	d_gene	CDR3nt	CDR3aa
.	TRBJ2-3	TRBV4-1	TRBD2	TGCGCCAGCAGCCAAGATAACGAGCGGGAGGTTGCAGATACGCAGTATTTT	CASSQDNEREVADTQYF
.	TRBJ2-3	TRBV6-1	.	TGTGCCAGCAGCGCAACTACCTACACAGATACGCAGTATTTT	CASSATTYTDTQYF
.	TRBJ2-3	TRBV28	TRBD2	TGTGCCAGCAGTTTACTCACTAGCGGGAGCACAACAGATACGCAGTATTTT	CASSLLTSGSTTDTQYF
.	TRBJ2-1	TRBV7-3	.	TGTGCCAGCAGCACATCTAGCGCCCGAAGCTCCTACAATGAGCAGTTCTTC	CASSTSSARSSYNEQFF
.	TRBJ2-5	TRBV14	.	TGTGCCAGCAGCCAAGGGGCGCCGGGTTGGGAGACCCAGTACTTC	CASSQGAPGWETQYF
.	TRBJ2-1	TRBV28	TRBD1	TGTGCCAGCAGGCTTATGACAGGGGGGTCCTACAATGAGCAGTTCTTC	CASRLMTGGSYNEQFF
.	TRBJ1-4	TRBV28	.	TGTGCCAGCAGTGTCCTACAGGGAAACAATGAAAAACTGTTTTTT	CASSVLQGNNEKLFF
once	TRBJ2-3	TRBV28	TRBD2	TGTGCCAGCAGTTTATTTGCTAGCGGGGCCATGGATACGCAGTATTTT	CASSLFASGAMDTQYF
.	TRBJ2-7	TRBV30	.	TGTGCCTGGCGCCCGTTGGGGACCTCCTACGAGCAGTACTTC	CAWRPLGTSYEQYF
few	TRBJ2-7	TRBV5-4	.	TGTGCCAGCAGCTTGGGACAGTCTCCCTACGAGCAGTACTTC	CASSLGQSPYEQYF
once	TRBJ2-1	TRBV5-3	TRBD2	TGTGCCAGAAGCTGGTATGGGACTAGCGGGAGGAATGAGCAGTTCTTC	CARSWYGTSGRNEQFF